The rows below give T cell receptor beta chains drawn from one sample of a study of CD8 T cells in ankylosing spondylitis. One entry per CDR3 protein, called by TCRdb with MiXCR from the 5' RACE reads. The repertoire holds a few hundred thousand distinct CDR3 sequences, roughly 18% seen once, with over 1% in the top ten. The specimen sequenced was blood, either unsorted or a sorted T cell fraction (not recorded which). The source of these receptors is a male donor with ankylosing spondylitis. Both conserved end residues are part of each CDR3. D genes are given only for firm matches. The size field is filled for only some rows; it gives once, few, many or a size class.

v_call	d_call	clone_size	j_call	cdr3_aa	cdr3_nt
TRBV11-2	-	few	TRBJ2-5	CASSLDQARQETQYF	TGTGCCAGCAGCTTAGATCAGGCAAGACAAGAGACCCAGTACTTC
TRBV3-1	-	many	TRBJ2-1	CASSQGTPAKVQFF	TGTGCCAGCAGCCAGGGGACTCCGGCTAAGGTGCAGTTCTTC
TRBV10-3	TRBD2	-	TRBJ2-1	CAISGTSAKNEQFF	TGTGCCATCAGTGGGACTAGCGCGAAGAATGAGCAGTTCTTC
TRBV5-1	TRBD1	-	TRBJ2-5	CASSLLRQGAGETQYF	TGCGCCAGCAGCTTGTTGAGGCAGGGGGCAGGAGAGACCCAGTACTTC
TRBV7-9	TRBD1	few	TRBJ1-2	CASRAGTGDGYTF	TGTGCCAGCAGGGCCGGGACAGGGGATGGCTACACCTTC
TRBV4-3	TRBD2	many	TRBJ2-1	CASSQESAGGWNEQFF	TGCGCCAGCAGCCAAGAGTCAGCGGGAGGGTGGAATGAGCAGTTCTTC
TRBV9	TRBD1	-	TRBJ2-2	CASSPGQGVRTGELFF	TGTGCCAGCAGCCCTGGACAGGGGGTTAGAACCGGGGAGCTGTTTTTT
TRBV6-2/TRBV6-3	TRBD2	once	TRBJ2-7	CASSYPLAGYYEQYF	TGTGCCAGCAGTTACCCACTAGCGGGTTACTACGAGCAGTACTTC
TRBV27	-	-	TRBJ1-1	CASSWGPGGRGTEAFF	TGTGCCAGCAGTTGGGGCCCGGGGGGGAGAGGCACTGAAGCTTTCTTT
TRBV12-3/TRBV12-4	TRBD1	-	TRBJ2-1	CASSSTGVNEQFF	TGTGCCAGCAGTTCTACAGGGGTAAATGAGCAGTTCTTC
TRBV6-1	TRBD1	-	TRBJ1-2	CASRSGTGGAYGYTF	TGTGCCAGCAGATCCGGGACAGGGGGCGCTTATGGCTACACCTTC
TRBV28	-	-	TRBJ2-1	CARFPGARDYNEQFF	TGTGCCAGATTCCCAGGGGCCCGGGATTACAATGAGCAGTTCTTC
TRBV20-1	-	few	TRBJ1-1	CSATWLDRRATEAFF	TGCAGTGCTACCTGGTTAGACAGGAGGGCGACTGAAGCTTTCTTT
TRBV28	TRBD2	many	TRBJ2-3	CASKAGSSTDTQYF	TGTGCCAGCAAAGCGGGGTCTAGCACAGATACGCAGTATTTT
TRBV18	-	-	TRBJ1-3	CASSAMGFSGNTIYF	TGTGCCAGCTCAGCGATGGGCTTCTCTGGAAACACCATATATTTT
TRBV6-4	-	few	TRBJ1-1	CASSHPPGRMNTEAFF	TGTGCCAGCAGCCACCCTCCAGGGAGAATGAACACTGAAGCTTTCTTT
TRBV20-1	-	-	TRBJ2-2	CSARLVGTGELFF	TGCAGTGCTAGGCTAGTCGGGACCGGGGAGCTGTTTTTT
TRBV18	-	-	TRBJ2-7	CASSPSDTYEQYF	TGTGCCAGCTCACCTTCCGACACCTACGAGCAGTACTTC
TRBV11-2	-	-	TRBJ2-3	CASSHDGDYTDTQYF	TGTGCCAGCAGCCACGACGGCGACTACACAGATACGCAGTATTTT
TRBV28	TRBD1	-	TRBJ1-5	CASSLIDRVRQPQHF	TGTGCCAGCAGCCTCATAGACAGGGTTCGGCAGCCCCAGCATTTT
TRBV4-3	TRBD1	few	TRBJ2-4	CASSQEATGVIAKNIQYF	TGCGCCAGCAGCCAAGAGGCGACAGGGGTCATAGCCAAAAACATTCAGTACTTC
TRBV5-1	TRBD1	many	TRBJ2-1	CASSTPDRGRGFF	TGCGCCAGCAGCACCCCAGACAGGGGGCGGGGGTTCTTC
TRBV28	TRBD1	-	TRBJ2-1	CASSPFGLDRGYNEQFF	TGTGCCAGCAGTCCCTTCGGGCTGGACAGGGGCTACAATGAGCAGTTCTTC
TRBV20-1	-	few	TRBJ2-5	CSARRQNQETQYF	TGCAGTGCCCGCAGACAGAACCAAGAGACCCAGTACTTC
TRBV20-1	-	few	TRBJ1-2	CSAPAGVSGYTF	TGCAGTGCCCCCGCCGGGGTTAGTGGCTACACCTTC
TRBV6-1	-	-	TRBJ2-7	CASSEGNEQYF	TGTGCCAGCAGTGAGGGTAACGAGCAGTACTTC
TRBV20-1	-	few	TRBJ1-1	CSASAGKSEAFF	TGCAGTGCTAGTGCAGGGAAGTCTGAAGCTTTCTTT
TRBV20-1	-	-	TRBJ2-1	CSARTASYNEQFF	TGCAGTGCTAGAACGGCGAGCTACAATGAGCAGTTCTTC
TRBV10-3	TRBD2	-	TRBJ2-2	CAATMREAGGELFF	TGTGCCGCGACCATGCGGGAGGCCGGCGGGGAGCTGTTTTTT
TRBV5-1	-	-	TRBJ2-3	CASSLVGQNTDTQYF	TGCGCCAGCAGCTTGGTTGGACAGAACACAGATACGCAGTATTTT
TRBV12-3/TRBV12-4	-	-	TRBJ1-5	CASSHDSYSNQPQHF	TGTGCCAGCAGCCACGACAGTTATAGCAATCAGCCCCAGCATTTT
TRBV5-1	-	many	TRBJ2-3	CASSPGRFSSTSTDTQYF	TGCGCCAGCAGCCCCGGCAGGTTCTCCTCTACTAGCACAGATACGCAGTATTTT
TRBV3-1	TRBD2	-	TRBJ2-7	CASTATSGSSEQYF	TGTGCCAGCACCGCGACTAGCGGGAGTTCCGAGCAGTACTTC
TRBV20-1	TRBD2	-	TRBJ2-1	CSAGRTSVYNEQFF	TGCAGTGCTGGTCGGACTAGCGTTTACAATGAGCAGTTCTTC
TRBV3-1	-	few	TRBJ1-4	CASSQDGRGRGEKLFF	TGTGCCAGCAGCCAAGATGGCCGGGGGCGGGGTGAAAAACTGTTTTTT
TRBV9	-	-	TRBJ2-3	CASSPRGTSTDTQYF	TGTGCCAGCAGCCCCAGGGGGACTAGCACAGATACGCAGTATTTT
TRBV11-2	-	many	TRBJ2-1	CASSLPVGFYNEQFF	TGTGCCAGCAGCTTACCGGTCGGGTTTTACAATGAGCAGTTCTTC
TRBV6-1	-	-	TRBJ2-3	CASQRGIYTSTDTQYF	TGTGCCAGCCAACGGGGGATTTATACTAGCACAGATACGCAGTATTTT
TRBV9	-	-	TRBJ1-1	CASSGSGSANTEAFF	TGTGCCAGCAGCGGATCAGGGTCTGCGAACACTGAAGCTTTCTTT
TRBV27	TRBD1	-	TRBJ2-7	CASSFRDRGEAEQYF	TGTGCCAGCAGTTTCCGGGACAGGGGAGAGGCGGAGCAGTACTTC
TRBV20-1	-	-	TRBJ1-6	CSASTPERGSYNSPLHF	TGCAGTGCTAGCACCCCCGAAAGGGGGTCCTATAATTCACCCCTCCACTTT
TRBV5-1	-	-	TRBJ1-6	CASSLAFRGSGSPLHF	TGCGCCAGCAGCTTGGCCTTTCGGGGCTCGGGTTCACCCCTCCACTTT
TRBV18	-	-	TRBJ2-1	CASSPPGVRRTF	TGTGCCAGCTCACCACCGGGAGTTAGACGCACCTTC
TRBV7-2	-	few	TRBJ1-2	CASSLSGTSNYGYTF	TGTGCCAGCAGCTTAAGTGGTACTTCTAACTATGGCTACACCTTC
TRBV5-1	-	-	TRBJ1-2	CASSLAGQGAGYTF	TGCGCCAGCAGCTTGGCTGGGCAGGGAGCTGGCTACACCTTC
TRBV7-3	TRBD2	few	TRBJ2-1	CASSTTSGGGYNEQFF	TGTGCCAGCAGCACCACGAGTGGGGGGGGGTACAATGAGCAGTTCTTC
TRBV19	TRBD1	few	TRBJ2-5	CASSIRDRQETQYF	TGTGCCAGTAGTATCCGGGACAGACAAGAGACCCAGTACTTC
TRBV29-1	TRBD2	many	TRBJ2-3	CSVEGDSGSFADTQYF	TGCAGCGTTGAGGGGGATAGCGGGAGTTTCGCAGATACGCAGTATTTT
TRBV12-3/TRBV12-4	-	many	TRBJ1-4	CASSLRGAATNEKLFF	TGTGCCAGCAGTTTACGGGGAGCCGCAACTAATGAAAAACTGTTTTTT
TRBV30	-	-	TRBJ2-7	CAWNQGYRSYEQYF	TGTGCCTGGAATCAGGGCTATCGTTCCTACGAGCAGTACTTC
TRBV9	TRBD1	few	TRBJ1-2	CASSGDPWGDSSKFYGYTF	TGTGCCAGCAGCGGAGACCCATGGGGGGACAGCTCCAAATTTTATGGCTACACCTTC
TRBV11-2	-	-	TRBJ1-3	CASSLAEAGNTIYF	TGTGCCAGCAGCTTGGCAGAGGCTGGAAACACCATATATTTT
TRBV7-9	-	-	TRBJ1-1	CASSLQESEAFF	TGTGCCAGCAGCTTACAGGAATCTGAAGCTTTCTTT
TRBV9	-	few	TRBJ1-4	CASSPTTGAEKLFF	TGTGCCAGCAGCCCGACGACTGGGGCTGAAAAACTGTTTTTT
TRBV12-3/TRBV12-4	-	-	TRBJ2-7	CASSLAQGRTYEQYF	TGTGCCAGCAGTTTAGCGCAAGGGAGAACCTACGAGCAGTACTTC
TRBV27	-	-	TRBJ2-6	CASSTRGSGANVLTF	TGTGCCAGCAGTACCCGAGGCTCTGGGGCCAACGTCCTGACTTTC
TRBV7-9	-	many	TRBJ1-3	CASSLGASSGNTIYF	TGTGCCAGCAGCTTGGGCGCCAGCTCTGGAAACACCATATATTTT
TRBV13	-	many	TRBJ2-3	CASSLARGGIAFFRTDTQYF	TGTGCCAGCAGCTTGGCTCGTGGTGGCATCGCCTTTTTCCGCACAGATACGCAGTATTTT
TRBV5-5	-	few	TRBJ2-3	CASRLGPPDTQYF	TGTGCCAGCAGGTTGGGACCCCCAGATACGCAGTATTTT
TRBV19	-	-	TRBJ2-3	CASSISRARTDTQYF	TGTGCCAGTAGTATTTCGAGAGCTCGCACAGATACGCAGTATTTT